The 11 T cell receptor beta chains presented below share a single source sample, sequenced in a study of cytomegalovirus exposure and HLA in healthy donors. It was with 60 Vbeta and 13 Jbeta primers that the PCR ran. Here immunoSEQ multiplex PCR was the method, and the copy in TCRdb shows in-frame clones only, minus some. The sample lists roughly 100,000 clones, approximately 16% occurring once. Sequencing used PBMCs. All receptors come from a female donor in good health and CMV-seronegative.

This chain uses TRBV7-2 with TRBJ1-3, with 7 positions matching TRBD1. This CDR3 has 15 amino acids. The J segment lost 0 bases and the V segment lost 5 bases, leaving 4 bases of the junction unmatched. Germline V gives CDR1 SGHTA, CDR2 FQGNSA. The CDR3 nucleotides read TGTGCCAGCAGCCCAGGGGGATTCTCTGGAAACACCATATATTTT. Protein: CASSPGGFSGNTIYF.

In this sample, this clone turned up a few times. The CDR3: CASSHWTGGDSPLHF. The CDR3 DNA reads as TGTGCCAGCAGCCACTGGACAGGGGGCGATTCACCCCTCCACTTT. This chain connects TRBV7-9 to TRBJ1-6; 11 positions match TRBD1. The V gene end was trimmed by 5 bases and the J gene end by 8 bases; junction bases not matched to a gene: 5. The CDR3 contains 15 residues. Germline V lookup: CDR1 SEHNR, CDR2 FQNEAQ (reference sequence).

This clone has a handful of counts. The gene calls are TRBV2 and TRBJ1-5; D is unresolved. Looked up from germline, CDR1 is SNHLY and CDR2 is FYNNEI. CDR3 size: 13 residues. Trimming pared 4 bases from V and 0 bases from J, leaving 4 bases between. In DNA, the CDR3 is TGTGCCAGCAGTGGAGATAGCAATCAGCCCCAGCATTTT. Residues: CASSGDSNQPQHF.

This chain uses TRBV5-1 with TRBJ2-7, with no clear D. This CDR3 contains 15 residues. Per the germline V gene, CDR1 is SGHRS and CDR2 is YFSETQ. Trimming removed 4 bases at V and 0 bases at J, with 14 bases between. This CDR3 reads CASSPRSALSYEQYF. In nucleotides, the CDR3 is TGCGCCAGCAGCCCCCGGAGCGCTCTCTCCTACGAGCAGTACTTC.

This clone was observed a handful of times. The DNA of the CDR3 is TGTGCCAGCAGTCCTGCAGGGGGTTCTTCCTACGAGCAGTACTTC. It is translated as CASSPAGGSSYEQYF. The chain has TRBV28 and TRBJ2-7, with 7 bases identical to TRBD1. V lost 5 bases to trimming and J lost 1 base; unmatched junction nucleotides: 8. In germline, CDR1 is MDHEN, CDR2 SYDVKM. The CDR3 extends over 15 amino acids.

This clone was seen more than once but under ten times. The chain couples TRBV30 to TRBJ2-2, with 7 bases identical to TRBD2. Germline loops: CDR1 GTSNPN, CDR2 SVGIG (reference sequence). The length of the CDR3 is 13 residues. The V segment lost 0 bases and the J segment 5 bases; nucleotides outside the gene matches: 0. The CDR3 region has the DNA TGTGCCTGGAGTGTGGGGGGGACCGGGGAGCTGTTTTTT. Its translation is CAWSVGGTGELFF.

This clone was detected only a few times. The gene calls are TRBV6-1 and TRBJ1-5; D remains ambiguous. Germline-derived CDR1 and CDR2 are MNHNS and SASEGT. Trimming took off 1 base at V and 6 bases at J, with 4 bases between the two ends. The CDR3 has 12 amino acids. The CDR3 nucleotides are TGTGCCAGCAGTGAAGGGGCTCAGCCCCAGCATTTT. As protein: CASSEGAQPQHF.

This clone was seen ten or more times. The rearrangement joins TRBV5-8 to TRBJ1-2; 7 bases match TRBD1. V was pared by 3 bases and J by 8 bases, with 1 base of the junction left unmatched. The CDR3 is made up of 11 amino acids. CDR1 SGHTS and CDR2 YDEGEE come from the germline V gene. The CDR3 reads CASSYRGGYTF. The CDR3 bases are TGTGCCAGCAGCTACAGGGGAGGCTACACCTTC.

This clone came up a few times. This chain links TRBV7-9 with TRBJ1-2; the D gene is possibly TRBD1 (5 bases). Germline V gives CDR1 SEHNR, CDR2 FQNEAQ (reference sequence). The V and J ends lost 1 base and 1 base respectively, with 13 bases between them. The CDR3 covers 16 residues. The CDR3 sequence: CASSLEAGLGNYGYTF. Written as DNA, the CDR3 is TGTGCCAGCAGCTTAGAGGCAGGGCTAGGTAACTATGGCTACACCTTC.

This sequence joins TRBV15 and TRBJ2-2, with 10 bases identical to TRBD2. The J segment lost 6 bases and the V segment lost 1 base, leaving 5 bases of the junction unmatched. CDR1 LNHNV and CDR2 YYDKDF come from the germline V gene (reference sequence). The CDR3 loop spans 16 amino acids. The CDR3 DNA reads as TGTGCCACCAGCAGAGGGGCTAGCGGGAGACCCGGGGAGCTGTTTTTT. It encodes CATSRGASGRPGELFF.

The chain is built from TRBV9 and TRBJ2-3, with 11 bases aligning to TRBD2. The trim removed 3 bases at V and 2 bases at J, leaving 8 bases unmatched. In germline, CDR1 is SGDLS, CDR2 YYNGEE. CDR3 size: 17 residues. CDR3 in amino acids: CASSALAGGLPTDTQYF. CDR3 DNA sequence: TGTGCCAGCAGCGCCCTAGCGGGAGGCCTGCCCACAGATACGCAGTATTTT.